A single sample is the source of the 23 T cell receptor beta chains below, sequenced in a study of cytomegalovirus exposure and HLA in healthy donors. Vbeta (60) and Jbeta (13) primers were used in the PCR. Some clones are missing from TCRdb's copy, which holds only in-frame ones; the method was immunoSEQ multiplex PCR. The sample has about 180,000 clones, about 78% seen once; the top ten hold 2.4%. Sequencing was performed on PBMCs. These receptor sequences come from a man between 60 and 75 years old in good health and CMV-seronegative.

This clone was recorded only once. The chain carries TRBV6-5 and TRBJ2-3; TRBD2 is a possible D gene (5 bases). This CDR3 has 13 amino acids. The germline gives CDR1 MNHEY, CDR2 SVGAGI. Between the trimmed V and J ends, which lost 2 bases and 5 bases, there was a span of 8 bases. The CDR3 sequence is CASSYERRDTQYF. CDR3 nucleotides: TGTGCCAGCAGTTACGAGCGGCGAGATACGCAGTATTTT.

The V and J genes are TRBV29-1 and TRBJ1-2; 8 positions match TRBD1. Germline V gene data show CDR1 as SQVTM and CDR2 as ANQGSEA. CDR3 length: 16 residues. Trimming at V came to 5 bases and at J to 5 bases, leaving 16 bases not matched to a gene. The CDR3 DNA is TGCAGCGTTCGTCCTCGAGGACAGGGCGGAGGATATGGCTACACCTTC. It codes for CSVRPRGQGGGYGYTF.

V is TRBV27 and J is TRBJ2-1, with a weak D call TRBD2 (5 bases). Trimming left V 7 bases short and J 5 bases short, with 15 bases between. Germline CDR1 reads MNHEY; CDR2 reads SMNVEV (reference sequence). The CDR3 length is 14 residues. The CDR3 here is CASTKGGRNNEQFF. The CDR3 DNA reads TGTGCCAGCACAAAAGGAGGCAGGAACAATGAGCAGTTCTTC.

The chain recombines TRBV25-1 with TRBJ1-3, with D unclear. This CDR3 contains 15 residues. V shed 0 bases and J shed 2 bases, with 8 bases lying between them. Germline values: CDR1 MGHDK, CDR2 SYGVNS. CDR3 bases: TGTGCCAGCAGTGAATATGGCGGTACTGGAAACACCATATATTTT. Its protein is CASSEYGGTGNTIYF. The variable domain in full, with the rest retrieved from reference TRBV25-1 and TRBJ1-3, is EADIYQTPRYLVIGTGKKITLECSQTMGHDKMYWYQQDPGMELHLIHYSYGVNSTEKGDLSSESTVSRIRTEHFPLTLESARPSHTSQYLCASSEYGGTGNTIYFGEGSWLTVV.

The genes are TRBV27 and TRBJ2-7, with TRBD1 as a possible D gene (6 bases). The CDR3 has 14 amino acids. V was clipped by 5 bases and J by 5 bases, with 16 bases between them. Germline CDR1 MNHEY, CDR2 SMNVEV (reference sequence). The CDR3 protein is CASSGGGWINEQYF. DNA for the CDR3: TGTGCCAGCAGTGGGGGCGGGTGGATAAACGAGCAGTACTTC.

The chain employs TRBV28 and TRBJ1-4, with D tentatively TRBD1 (6 bases). This CDR3 spans 14 amino acids. Germline assignment: CDR1 MDHEN and CDR2 SYDVKM. V was pared by 7 bases and J by 5 bases, with 14 bases between. The DNA of the CDR3 is TGTGCCAGCAACCCAATGGGGGCCAATGAAAAACTGTTTTTT. This encodes CASNPMGANEKLFF.

Worth noting for this clone: At one end the junction does not follow the germline gene, possibly because of a read error. This chain links TRBV7-9 with TRBJ2-5; TRBD2 matches 14 bases. CDR3 length: 17 residues. Germline V gene sequence: CDR1 SEHNR, CDR2 FQNEAQ (reference sequence). The CDR3 loop reads CSSSEGLAGGVQETQYF. CDR3 DNA sequence: TGTTCCAGCAGCGAAGGACTAGCGGGAGGAGTACAAGAGACCCAGTACTTC.

The chain carries TRBV18 and TRBJ2-2, with TRBD1 matching over 9 bases. The CDR3 totals 16 residues. V gave up 1 base and J gave up 5 bases; unmatched junction bases: 5. The V gene's germline CDR1 is KGHSH and CDR2 LQKENI. CDR3 protein: CASSPLQTGGTGELFF. DNA for the CDR3: TGTGCCAGCTCACCACTACAGACAGGGGGGACCGGGGAGCTGTTTTTT.

This clone was detected once. The gene calls are TRBV6-5 and TRBJ1-1; D gene uncertain. The germline V gene has CDR1 MNHEY and CDR2 SVGAGI. The V end lost 4 bases, the J end lost 0 bases, and 9 bases lay between the germline ends. This CDR3 contains 14 residues. The CDR3 reads CASSFDILNTEAFF. CDR3 DNA: TGTGCCAGCAGTTTCGACATACTGAACACTGAAGCTTTCTTT.

This chain connects TRBV9 to TRBJ2-7; no definite D call. CDR3 length: 16 amino acids. Per germline, CDR1 SGDLS and CDR2 YYNGEE. The V end lost 0 bases, the J end lost 6 bases, and 19 bases lay between the germline ends. CDR3 sequence (DNA): TGTGCCAGCAGCGTAGCTTGGGCCGCCCTCTCGGTCGAGCAGTACTTC. Translated, it gives CASSVAWAALSVEQYF.

The rearrangement uses TRBV5-1 and TRBJ2-2, with 14 bases matching TRBD2. Germline loops: CDR1 SGHRS, CDR2 YFSETQ. The V segment lost 4 bases and the J segment 4 bases; nucleotides outside the gene matches: 3. The CDR3 is 16 residues long. The CDR3 DNA sequence: TGCGCCAGCAGCCCCGGGACTAGCGGGGGCACCGGGGAGCTGTTTTTT. It yields the protein CASSPGTSGGTGELFF.

The rearrangement uses TRBV5-1 and TRBJ2-5; possible D gene TRBD2, 5 bases. The CDR3 totals 17 residues. The V and J ends lost 0 bases and 6 bases respectively, with 21 bases between them. Germline V gene sequence: CDR1 SGHRS, CDR2 YFSETQ. CDR3 nucleotide sequence: TGCGCCAGCAGCTTGGCCTTCCGGACTCAAATTCTAAAGACCCAGTACTTC. Translation: CASSLAFRTQILKTQYF.

CDR3 loop: CASSFTILSRGTGGNTIYF. CDR3 bases: TGTGCCAGCAGCTTCACTATCCTCTCCCGCGGGACAGGGGGAAACACCATATATTTT. The chain employs TRBV7-6 and TRBJ1-3; the match to TRBD1 covers 9 bases. V shed 3 bases and J 4 bases; nucleotides not matched to a gene: 16. This CDR3 contains 19 residues. Germline assignment: CDR1 SGHVS and CDR2 FNYEAQ.

The chain links TRBV9 to TRBJ2-3, with a weak D call TRBD2 (5 bases). Germline loops: CDR1 SGDLS, CDR2 YYNGEE. V lost 3 bases and J lost 4, with 15 bases in between. The CDR3 loop spans 15 amino acids. CDR3 residues: CASSEGGSHADTQYF. In DNA, the CDR3 is TGTGCCAGCAGCGAGGGCGGGTCCCATGCAGATACGCAGTATTTT.

This chain uses TRBV28 with TRBJ2-7; the match to TRBD1 covers 11 bases. Trimming removed 6 bases from V and 0 bases from J; junction bases left unmatched: 1. The CDR3 loop spans 14 amino acids. The germline V gene has CDR1 MDHEN and CDR2 SYDVKM. The CDR3 here is CASRGQGVSYEQYF. The CDR3 nucleotides are TGTGCCAGCAGGGGACAGGGGGTCTCCTACGAGCAGTACTTC.

This clone was detected a few times. CDR3 DNA sequence: TGTGCCTGGAGGACAGTATGGGGGAACACTGAAGCTTTCTTT. This encodes CAWRTVWGNTEAFF. This chain uses TRBV30 with TRBJ1-1, with D perhaps TRBD1 (5 bases). Germline V lookup: CDR1 GTSNPN, CDR2 SVGIG (reference sequence). Trimming cost V 3 bases and J 1 base, with 12 bases left between them. This CDR3 region has 14 residues.

This clone occurred a few times. This chain links TRBV6-5 with TRBJ2-7; a weak D match, TRBD1 (5 bases). V gave up 5 bases and J gave up 0 bases, with 8 bases separating them. Germline lookup yields CDR1 MNHEY and CDR2 SVGAGI. The CDR3 covers 13 residues. In DNA, the CDR3 is TGTGCCAGCAGTAAACAGGTCTCCTACGAGCAGTACTTC. This sequence encodes CASSKQVSYEQYF.

The chain links TRBV5-4 to TRBJ2-7; 7 bases line up with TRBD1. This CDR3 comprises 14 residues. Trimming cost V 5 bases and J 1 base; bases outside gene matches: 6. Germline assignment: CDR1 SGHNT and CDR2 YYREEE (reference sequence). The CDR3 DNA sequence: TGTGCCAGCAGACCTGAGACAGGGTCCTACGAGCAGTACTTC. Protein: CASRPETGSYEQYF.

The chain has TRBV9 and TRBJ2-7, with 7 bases fitting TRBD1. CDR1 is SGDLS, CDR2 YYNGEE, per germline. Trimming took 0 bases from V and 1 from J; bases not matched to a gene: 4. CDR3 length equals 15 residues. The CDR3, as DNA: TGTGCCAGCAGCGTAGCTTGGGACAGTTCCTACGAGCAGTACTTC. Its translation is CASSVAWDSSYEQYF.

The chain uses TRBV27 and TRBJ1-1, with 7 bases matching TRBD1. Germline lookup yields CDR1 MNHEY and CDR2 SMNVEV (reference sequence). V shed 0 bases and J 4 bases; nucleotides not matched to a gene: 8. The CDR3 is 16 residues long. CDR3 DNA: TGTGCCAGCAGTTTATCGAGTACAGGGGTGAGCACTGAAGCTTTCTTT. It specifies CASSLSSTGVSTEAFF.

This chain uses TRBV28 with TRBJ2-7; 9 bases fit TRBD2. Germline loops: CDR1 MDHEN, CDR2 SYDVKM. V dropped 2 bases and J dropped 2; count of bases not matched to a gene: 10. The CDR3 covers 17 residues. The CDR3 bases are TGTGCCAGCAGTTTAGGTAGCGGGAGTTTCCTAACCTACGAGCAGTACTTC. It translates to CASSLGSGSFLTYEQYF.

This clone was counted only a few times. The gene calls are TRBV30 and TRBJ1-2, with a possible D match to TRBD1 (5 bases). Germline V lookup: CDR1 GTSNPN, CDR2 SVGIG (reference sequence). CDR3 length equals 12 residues. Trimming left V 4 bases short and J 8 bases short, with 14 bases between. The CDR3 loop reads CAWKWGEEGYTF. CDR3 nucleotides: TGTGCCTGGAAATGGGGGGAGGAGGGCTACACCTTC.

This clone was seen a handful of times. CDR3 sequence (DNA): TGCGCCAGCAGCTTGACTTCTGTCGGCTACACCTTC. Its translation is CASSLTSVGYTF. J is TRBJ1-2 and V is TRBV5-1, with D unresolved. The CDR3 runs 12 residues. V was cut by 1 base and J by 8 bases, with 9 bases left in between. In germline, CDR1 is SGHRS, CDR2 YFSETQ.